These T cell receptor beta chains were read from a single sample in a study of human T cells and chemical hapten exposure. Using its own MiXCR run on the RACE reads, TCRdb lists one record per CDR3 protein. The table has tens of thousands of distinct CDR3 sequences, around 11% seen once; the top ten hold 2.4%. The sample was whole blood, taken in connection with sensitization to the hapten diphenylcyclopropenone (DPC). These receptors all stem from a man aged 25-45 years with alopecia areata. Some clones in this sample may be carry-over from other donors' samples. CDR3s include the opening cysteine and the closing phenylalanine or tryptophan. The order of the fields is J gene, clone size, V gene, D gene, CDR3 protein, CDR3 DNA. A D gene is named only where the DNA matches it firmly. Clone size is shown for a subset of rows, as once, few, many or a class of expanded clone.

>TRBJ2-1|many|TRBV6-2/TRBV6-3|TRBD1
CASSRQGLNEQFF
TGTGCCAGCAGTAGACAGGGGTTAAATGAGCAGTTCTTC
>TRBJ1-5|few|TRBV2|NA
CASRVDGYSNQPQHF
TGTGCCAGCAGGGTGGACGGTTATAGCAATCAGCCCCAGCATTTT
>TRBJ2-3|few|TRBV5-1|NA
CASGEVTSTDTQYF
TGCGCCAGCGGAGAAGTTACTAGCACAGATACGCAGTATTTT
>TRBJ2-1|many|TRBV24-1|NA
CATSYFAWNEQFF
TGTGCCACCAGCTATTTTGCGTGGAATGAGCAGTTCTTC
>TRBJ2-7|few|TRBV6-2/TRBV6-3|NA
CASSSASYEQYF
TGTGCCAGCAGTTCGGCCAGCTACGAGCAGTACTTC
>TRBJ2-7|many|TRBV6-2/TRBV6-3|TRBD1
CASSPPQGAKEQYF
TGTGCCAGCAGTCCTCCGCAGGGGGCGAAGGAGCAGTACTTC
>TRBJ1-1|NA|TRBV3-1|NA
CASSQVGEAEAFF
TGTGCCAGCAGCCAAGTGGGGGAGGCCGAAGCTTTCTTT
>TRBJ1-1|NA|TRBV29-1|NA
CSTQGLTTEAFF
TGCAGCACGCAGGGGTTAACCACTGAAGCTTTCTTT
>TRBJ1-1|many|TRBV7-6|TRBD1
CASSLDGQGVNTEAFF
TGTGCCAGCAGCTTAGATGGACAGGGGGTGAACACTGAAGCTTTCTTT
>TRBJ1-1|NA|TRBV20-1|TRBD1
CSAREGAGRAFF
TGCAGTGCTAGGGAGGGGGCTGGAAGAGCTTTCTTT
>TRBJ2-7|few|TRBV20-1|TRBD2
CSACPGTSGDYYEQYF
TGCAGTGCTTGCCCCGGGACTAGCGGGGATTACTACGAGCAGTACTTC
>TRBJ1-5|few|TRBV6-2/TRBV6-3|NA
CASSPSLEPQHF
TGTGCCAGCAGTCCTTCACTGGAGCCCCAGCATTTT